Listed below are T cell receptor beta chains from one sample, sequenced in a study of T cell repertoires in cytomegalovirus infection. TCRdb re-called the reads with MiXCR, one entry per CDR3 protein. The sample includes 110,000 to 150,000 distinct CDR3 sequences, about 6.5% seen only once; the top ten take more than 15%. Sequencing input: PBMCs. All receptors derive from a human donor in good health (CMV status not recorded). Some clones in this sample may be carry-over from other donors' samples. Both conserved end residues are part of each CDR3. D genes are given only for firm matches. Clone size is given for some rows only: seen once, a few or many times, or a class if the clone is expanded.

j_gene | abundance | v_gene | d_gene | CDR3aa | CDR3nt
TRBJ2-2 | few | TRBV4-3 | TRBD1 | CASRWGQGTGELFF | TGCGCCAGCCGTTGGGGACAGGGGACCGGGGAGCTGTTTTTT
TRBJ2-5 | many | TRBV28 | TRBD2 | CASSDLAGGSGETQYF | TGTGCCAGCAGTGACTTAGCGGGGGGGAGTGGGGAGACCCAGTACTTC
TRBJ2-1 | many | TRBV28 | . | CASSSPRTELYNEQFF | TGTGCCAGCAGTTCCCCCCGGACAGAATTATACAATGAGCAGTTCTTC
TRBJ1-1 | few | TRBV19 | TRBD1 | CASLQGALNTEAFF | TGTGCCAGCTTACAGGGGGCCCTGAACACTGAAGCTTTCTTT
TRBJ2-5 | many | TRBV12-3/TRBV12-4 | . | CASSPMKGGQETQYF | TGTGCCAGCAGTCCAATGAAGGGGGGGCAGGAGACCCAGTACTTC
TRBJ2-3 | many | TRBV28 | . | CASRVPKGGLTDTQYF | TGTGCCAGCCGCGTCCCCAAGGGGGGGCTCACAGATACGCAGTATTTT
TRBJ2-7 | few | TRBV6-2/TRBV6-3 | . | CASRGPGEQYF | TGTGCCAGCAGGGGACCGGGCGAGCAGTACTTC
TRBJ1-2 | many | TRBV28 | . | CASSKDYGYTF | TGTGCCAGCAGTAAGGACTACGGCTACACCTTC
TRBJ2-1 | many | TRBV7-6 | TRBD1 | CASSSTGQGSYNEQFF | TGTGCCAGCAGCTCCACAGGACAGGGATCCTACAATGAGCAGTTCTTC
TRBJ2-7 | . | TRBV11-2 | . | CASSLFESSYEQYF | TGTGCCAGCAGCTTATTTGAGTCTTCCTACGAGCAGTACTTC
TRBJ1-2 | many | TRBV29-1 | . | CSVEIANYGYTF | TGCAGCGTTGAGATTGCTAACTATGGCTACACCTTC
TRBJ1-1 | many | TRBV7-8 | . | CASSPSGASNTEAFF | TGTGCCAGCAGCCCCTCCGGGGCCTCGAACACTGAAGCTTTCTTT
TRBJ2-5 | . | TRBV14 | . | CASSQASGTQYF | TGTGCCAGCAGCCAAGCCTCGGGGACCCAGTACTTC
TRBJ1-1 | many | TRBV11-1 | . | CASRLEGDTEAFF | TGTGCCAGCAGGTTGGAGGGAGACACTGAAGCTTTCTTT
TRBJ2-3 | many | TRBV3-1 | . | CASSQGAGVSTDTQYF | TGTGCCAGCAGCCAAGGAGCAGGAGTGAGCACAGATACGCAGTATTTT
TRBJ1-2 | . | TRBV29-1 | . | CSVDFTGYGYTF | TGCAGCGTTGATTTCACAGGGTATGGCTACACCTTC
TRBJ2-1 | many | TRBV11-1 | . | CASSLMLAFEQFF | TGTGCCAGCAGCTTAATGCTAGCCTTTGAGCAGTTCTTC
TRBJ1-5 | many | TRBV18 | . | CASSATDAGNQPQHF | TGTGCCAGCTCAGCGACAGATGCTGGCAATCAGCCCCAGCATTTT
TRBJ1-2 | few | TRBV10-3 | . | CAISVGAVSNYGYTF | TGTGCCATCAGTGTAGGGGCGGTTTCGAACTATGGCTACACCTTC
TRBJ2-7 | many | TRBV7-2 | . | CASSLFRGSYEQYF | TGTGCCAGCAGCTTATTTCGGGGGTCCTACGAGCAGTACTTC
TRBJ1-2 | . | TRBV5-6 | TRBD1 | CASSQPDREGYTF | TGTGCCAGCAGCCAACCGGACAGGGAAGGCTACACCTTC
TRBJ1-2 | few | TRBV20-1 | TRBD1 | CSVRTTGVLRGYTF | TGCAGTGTCAGAACGACAGGGGTGTTACGCGGCTACACCTTC
TRBJ1-1 | many | TRBV7-2 | . | CASSLALGSNTEAFF | TGTGCCAGCAGCTTAGCGCTGGGCAGTAACACTGAAGCTTTCTTT
TRBJ2-3 | . | TRBV7-2 | TRBD2 | CASSLQGLAGARYTQYF | TGTGCCAGCAGCTTACAGGGACTAGCGGGGGCACGGTATACGCAGTATTTT
TRBJ2-5 | . | TRBV10-3 | . | CAISRTTQETQYF | TGTGCCATCAGTAGGACAACACAAGAGACCCAGTACTTC
TRBJ1-2 | . | TRBV29-1 | . | CSVRKEDGYTF | TGCAGCGTTCGGAAGGAGGATGGCTACACCTTC
TRBJ2-7 | many | TRBV11-2 | TRBD1 | CASSPRQGVIYEQYF | TGTGCCAGCAGCCCGCGACAGGGAGTTATCTACGAGCAGTACTTC
TRBJ1-1 | . | TRBV4-3 | . | CASSPRRNSEAFF | TGCGCCAGCAGCCCAAGACGGAACTCTGAAGCTTTCTTT
TRBJ2-1 | many | TRBV7-2 | TRBD2 | CASSSEGLADNEQFF | TGTGCCAGCAGCTCCGAGGGACTAGCGGATAATGAGCAGTTCTTC
TRBJ1-1 | few | TRBV19 | . | CASSIRRNTEAFF | TGTGCCAGTAGTATACGCCGTAACACTGAAGCTTTCTTT
TRBJ1-1 | many | TRBV7-2 | . | CASSLTAAGGRTEAFF | TGTGCCAGCAGCTTAACGGCGGCAGGAGGGCGCACTGAAGCTTTCTTT
TRBJ1-2 | . | TRBV20-1 | . | CSADGGVSIFGYTF | TGCAGTGCTGATGGGGGGGTTAGCATTTTTGGCTACACCTTC
TRBJ2-3 | many | TRBV7-2 | TRBD2 | CASSLNSGGTTDTQYF | TGTGCCAGCAGCTTAAATAGCGGGGGGACAACAGATACGCAGTATTTT
TRBJ1-1 | many | TRBV7-2 | . | CASSLEGQRAFF | TGTGCCAGCAGCTTAGAGGGGCAGAGAGCTTTCTTT
TRBJ1-3 | . | TRBV5-1 | TRBD1 | CASSLEDRPSGNTIYF | TGCGCCAGCAGCTTGGAGGACAGGCCCTCTGGAAACACCATATATTTT
TRBJ2-3 | few | TRBV20-1 | TRBD2 | CSATRLAGGSTDTQYF | TGCAGTGCTACCAGACTAGCGGGGGGAAGCACAGATACGCAGTATTTT
TRBJ1-5 | many | TRBV7-9 | TRBD1 | CASSLAVTGGRNQPQHF | TGTGCCAGCAGCTTAGCGGTTACAGGGGGCAGGAATCAGCCCCAGCATTTT
TRBJ2-2 | many | TRBV27 | . | CASSIRTTGELFF | TGTGCCAGCAGTATACGTACCACCGGGGAGCTGTTTTTT
TRBJ2-2 | many | TRBV7-2 | . | CASSLEQLGNWGELFF | TGTGCCAGCAGCTTAGAACAGCTGGGGAACTGGGGGGAGCTGTTTTTT
TRBJ2-3 | many | TRBV7-8 | TRBD2 | CASSPGGRRDTQYF | TGTGCCAGCAGCCCGGGGGGGCGCAGGGATACGCAGTATTTT